Listed below are T cell receptor beta chains from one sample, sequenced in a study of blood T cells in healthy people across ages. TCRdb ran MiXCR on the 5' RACE reads and lists one entry per CDR3 protein. Among nearly 1 million distinct CDR3 sequences, roughly 51% were seen once, and the ten largest hold about a fifth. Source material: blood. These TCRs come from an older woman in good health. CDR3s include the opening cysteine and the closing phenylalanine or tryptophan. D genes are given only for firm matches. Part of the rows lack a size; the others show once, few, many or a class for expanded clones.

v_call: TRBV7-2; clone_size: .; j_call: TRBJ2-5; d_call: TRBD2; cdr3_nt: TGTGCCAGCAGCTTATCGGTGAGACTAGCGGCACAAGAGACCCAGTACTTC; cdr3_aa: CASSLSVRLAAQETQYF
v_call: TRBV12-3/TRBV12-4; clone_size: .; j_call: TRBJ2-3; d_call: .; cdr3_nt: TGTGCCAGCAGTTTAAACGGGCAGCCCACAGATACGCAGTATTTT; cdr3_aa: CASSLNGQPTDTQYF
v_call: TRBV27; clone_size: .; j_call: TRBJ2-5; d_call: .; cdr3_nt: TGTGCCAGCAGCCCTCGGGAGCAGTACTTC; cdr3_aa: CASSPREQYF
v_call: TRBV4-1; clone_size: .; j_call: TRBJ2-5; d_call: .; cdr3_nt: TGCGCCAGCAGCCAAATCCTTGCAGGGATGGAGACCCGGTACTTC; cdr3_aa: CASSQILAGMETRYF
v_call: TRBV20-1; clone_size: .; j_call: TRBJ2-1; d_call: TRBD1; cdr3_nt: TGCAGTGCTAGAGCCCGGGACAGGGGGCCGCTTAACAATGAGCAGTTCTTC; cdr3_aa: CSARARDRGPLNNEQFF
v_call: TRBV18; clone_size: .; j_call: TRBJ2-1; d_call: .; cdr3_nt: TGTGCCAGCTCAACTCCTGTGCGGGAGCAGTTCTTC; cdr3_aa: CASSTPVREQFF
v_call: TRBV7-9; clone_size: .; j_call: TRBJ2-3; d_call: TRBD2; cdr3_nt: TGTGCCAGCAGCCCTAGTCCCGTTAGCGGGAGCACAGATACGCAGTATTTT; cdr3_aa: CASSPSPVSGSTDTQYF
v_call: TRBV7-9; clone_size: many; j_call: TRBJ2-7; d_call: .; cdr3_nt: TGTGCCAGCAGAGCCACAGGGTCCTACGAGCAGTACTTC; cdr3_aa: CASRATGSYEQYF
v_call: TRBV29-1; clone_size: .; j_call: TRBJ2-5; d_call: .; cdr3_nt: TGCAGCGTTACGAGGAGGGAAGAGACCCAGTACTTC; cdr3_aa: CSVTRREETQYF
v_call: TRBV25-1; clone_size: few; j_call: TRBJ2-3; d_call: TRBD2; cdr3_nt: TGTGCCAGCAATAGCGGGAGTGCCGATACGCAGTATTTT; cdr3_aa: CASNSGSADTQYF
v_call: TRBV20-1; clone_size: .; j_call: TRBJ2-7; d_call: .; cdr3_nt: TGCAGTGCTAGAGATGGTAAGGACAGCTACGAGCAGTACTTC; cdr3_aa: CSARDGKDSYEQYF
v_call: TRBV6-5; clone_size: .; j_call: TRBJ2-3; d_call: .; cdr3_nt: TGTGCCAGCAGTTACTACCATACGCAGTATTTT; cdr3_aa: CASSYYHTQYF
v_call: TRBV4-2; clone_size: few; j_call: TRBJ2-5; d_call: .; cdr3_nt: TGTGCCAGCAGCCAGGAAAGCGCCGGCGGGGAGACCCAGTACTTC; cdr3_aa: CASSQESAGGETQYF
v_call: TRBV7-3; clone_size: .; j_call: TRBJ2-4; d_call: .; cdr3_nt: TGTGCCAGCAGCTTAGGACCGCCAGAGGCCGTAGCCAAAAACATTCAGTACTTC; cdr3_aa: CASSLGPPEAVAKNIQYF
v_call: TRBV3-1; clone_size: .; j_call: TRBJ2-1; d_call: .; cdr3_nt: TGTGCCAGCAGCCACGGGGGAAGGGTGGATGAGCAGTTCTTC; cdr3_aa: CASSHGGRVDEQFF
v_call: TRBV5-1; clone_size: once; j_call: TRBJ2-7; d_call: .; cdr3_nt: TGCGCCAGCAGCTTGGAGGCGGCTAGCGCGTACGAGCAGTACTTC; cdr3_aa: CASSLEAASAYEQYF
v_call: TRBV4-3; clone_size: .; j_call: TRBJ1-1; d_call: .; cdr3_nt: TGCGCCAGCAGCCAAGATCTTTATCGTCGGGTCACTGAAGCTTTCTTT; cdr3_aa: CASSQDLYRRVTEAFF
v_call: TRBV4-1; clone_size: .; j_call: TRBJ2-1; d_call: .; cdr3_nt: TGCGCCAGCAGCCAAGGTGTGGATTTGGGCTCCTACAATGAGCAGTTCTTC; cdr3_aa: CASSQGVDLGSYNEQFF
v_call: TRBV29-1; clone_size: .; j_call: TRBJ2-7; d_call: TRBD1; cdr3_nt: TGCAGCGTCTCTTTGACAGGGGTGGCCTACGAGCAGTACTTC; cdr3_aa: CSVSLTGVAYEQYF
v_call: TRBV12-3/TRBV12-4; clone_size: few; j_call: TRBJ2-3; d_call: TRBD2; cdr3_nt: TGTGCCAGCAGTCCCGAGACTAGCGGGGCAACTAGCACAGATACGCAGTATTTT; cdr3_aa: CASSPETSGATSTDTQYF
v_call: TRBV4-1; clone_size: .; j_call: TRBJ2-5; d_call: .; cdr3_nt: TGCGCCAGCAGCCAAGAGGGAAGTATCCGCATCGGTGAGCAGTACTTC; cdr3_aa: CASSQEGSIRIGEQYF
v_call: TRBV20-1; clone_size: .; j_call: TRBJ2-7; d_call: .; cdr3_nt: TGCAGTGCTGACTCGAGCTCCTACGAGCAGTACTTC; cdr3_aa: CSADSSSYEQYF
v_call: TRBV6-2/TRBV6-3; clone_size: once; j_call: TRBJ2-3; d_call: TRBD2; cdr3_nt: TGTGCCAGCAGCCGTCCCCTCGGGGCTAGCGGGACAGATACGCAGTATTTT; cdr3_aa: CASSRPLGASGTDTQYF
v_call: TRBV4-1; clone_size: .; j_call: TRBJ2-7; d_call: TRBD2; cdr3_nt: TGCGCCAGCAGCCAAGAAGGAGCGGGACCCCTCGAGCAGTACTTC; cdr3_aa: CASSQEGAGPLEQYF
v_call: TRBV7-2; clone_size: .; j_call: TRBJ1-2; d_call: .; cdr3_nt: TGTGCCAGCAGCTTAGATGGTACAGGGCTCTATGGCTACACCTTC; cdr3_aa: CASSLDGTGLYGYTF
v_call: TRBV5-6; clone_size: .; j_call: TRBJ2-1; d_call: TRBD2; cdr3_nt: TGTGCCAGCAGCGACGGGACTAGCGGGCCGATATACAATGAGCAGTTCTTC; cdr3_aa: CASSDGTSGPIYNEQFF
v_call: TRBV4-1; clone_size: few; j_call: TRBJ1-1; d_call: .; cdr3_nt: TGCGCCAGCAGCCCGACCGACAGAGACACTGAAGCTTTCTTT; cdr3_aa: CASSPTDRDTEAFF
v_call: TRBV28; clone_size: .; j_call: TRBJ2-2; d_call: .; cdr3_nt: TGTGCCAGCAGTTTACCGGGCCGATTAAACACCGGGGAGCTGTTTTTT; cdr3_aa: CASSLPGRLNTGELFF
v_call: TRBV12-3/TRBV12-4; clone_size: .; j_call: TRBJ2-2; d_call: TRBD2; cdr3_nt: TGTGCCAGCAGTTTTTTGACTAGCGGAAACACCGGGGAGCTGTTTTTT; cdr3_aa: CASSFLTSGNTGELFF
v_call: TRBV7-9; clone_size: .; j_call: TRBJ1-4; d_call: .; cdr3_nt: TGTGCCAGCAGCTTAAGGGCTACCGCGAATGAAAAACTGTTTTTT; cdr3_aa: CASSLRATANEKLFF
v_call: TRBV20-1; clone_size: .; j_call: TRBJ2-3; d_call: .; cdr3_nt: TGCAGTGCTCTCAGAGAAAACACAGATACGCAGTATTTT; cdr3_aa: CSALRENTDTQYF
v_call: TRBV12-3/TRBV12-4; clone_size: .; j_call: TRBJ2-4; d_call: TRBD2; cdr3_nt: TGTGCCAGCAGACGTCCTAGCGGCGGGGCCAAAAACATTCAGTACTTC; cdr3_aa: CASRRPSGGAKNIQYF
v_call: TRBV29-1; clone_size: few; j_call: TRBJ2-5; d_call: .; cdr3_nt: TGCAGCGTTGAAGGGGGCTTTCCAGGAGAGACCCAGTACTTT; cdr3_aa: CSVEGGFPGETQYF